One sample yielded the 3 T cell receptor beta chains listed below, sequenced in a study of blood T cell repertoires in COVID-19. Using immunoSEQ multiplex PCR, the repertoire was profiled, and TCRdb retains in-frame clones only, with some absent. Of about 130,000 clones listed, 70% to 75% are singletons. The sequenced sample was peripheral blood. The receptors derive from a man in his 60s with acute or convalescent COVID-19.

CDR3 residues: CASSVDRAHEQYF. The DNA of the CDR3 is TGTGCCAGCAGTGTGGACAGGGCCCACGAGCAGTACTTC. The V gene is TRBV12-3 or TRBV12-4, the J gene TRBJ2-7, with 8 positions matching TRBD1. The trim removed 5 bases at V and 5 bases at J, leaving 5 bases unmatched. CDR3 length: 13 residues.

This clone showed up just a few times. This chain connects TRBV5-1 to TRBJ2-7; TRBD1 matches at 8 bases. Germline V lookup: CDR1 SGHRS, CDR2 YFSETQ. CDR3 length: 14 amino acids. The J segment lost 2 bases and the V segment lost 3 bases, leaving 4 bases of the junction unmatched. CDR3 protein: CASSSDRVPYEQYF. The CDR3, as DNA: TGCGCCAGCAGCTCGGACAGGGTCCCCTACGAGCAGTACTTC. The whole variable domain, filled in from reference TRBV5-1 and TRBJ2-7, reads KAGVTQTPRYLIKTRGQQVTLSCSPISGHRSVSWYQQTPGQGLQFLFEYFSETQRNKGNFPGRFSGRQFSNSRSEMNVSTLELGDSALYLCASSSDRVPYEQYFGPGTRLTVT.

J is TRBJ2-7 and V is TRBV7-2; D might be TRBD2 (6 bases). Germline V gene lookup returns CDR1 SGHTA and CDR2 FQGNSA. The length of the CDR3 is 16 residues. V was shortened by 1 base and J by 1 base, with 14 bases between the two germline ends. This CDR3 reads CASSLGGGRSSYEQYF. The CDR3 DNA follows: TGTGCCAGCAGCTTAGGTGGGGGGAGAAGTTCCTACGAGCAGTACTTC.